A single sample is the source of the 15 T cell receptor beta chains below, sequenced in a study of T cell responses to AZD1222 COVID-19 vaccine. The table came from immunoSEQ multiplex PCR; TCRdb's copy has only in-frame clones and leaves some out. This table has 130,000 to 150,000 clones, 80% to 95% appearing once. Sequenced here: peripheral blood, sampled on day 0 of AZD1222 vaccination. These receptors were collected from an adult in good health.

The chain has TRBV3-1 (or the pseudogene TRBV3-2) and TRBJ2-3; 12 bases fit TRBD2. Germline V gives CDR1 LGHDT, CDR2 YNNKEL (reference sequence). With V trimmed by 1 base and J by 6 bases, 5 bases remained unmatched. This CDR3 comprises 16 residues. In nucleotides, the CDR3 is TGTGCCAGCAGCCAAGGACTAGCGGGAGCAGGGGATACGCAGTATTTT. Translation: CASSQGLAGAGDTQYF.

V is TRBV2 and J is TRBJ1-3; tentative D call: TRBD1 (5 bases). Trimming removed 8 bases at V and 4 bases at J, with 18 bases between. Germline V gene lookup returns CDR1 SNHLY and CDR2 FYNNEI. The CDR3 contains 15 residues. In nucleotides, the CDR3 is TGTGCCAGCGGACGGGACCCCCTCCTGGGAAACACCATATATTTT. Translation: CASGRDPLLGNTIYF.

The CDR3 protein is CASSPTGRGTEAFF. The CDR3 nucleotides read TGTGCCAGCAGCCCCACGGGAAGAGGCACTGAAGCTTTCTTT. The chain couples TRBV3-1 (or the pseudogene TRBV3-2) to TRBJ1-1; D gene ambiguous. Trimming stripped 4 bases from V and 4 bases from J, with 13 bases between. In germline, CDR1 is LGHDT, CDR2 YNNKEL (reference sequence). The CDR3 is made up of 14 amino acids.

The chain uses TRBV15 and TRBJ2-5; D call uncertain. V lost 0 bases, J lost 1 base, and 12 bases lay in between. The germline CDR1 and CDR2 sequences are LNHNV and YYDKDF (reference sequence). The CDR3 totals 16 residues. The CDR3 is CATSRDRLGIQETQYF. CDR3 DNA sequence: TGTGCCACCAGCAGAGATAGGTTGGGGATCCAAGAGACCCAGTACTTC. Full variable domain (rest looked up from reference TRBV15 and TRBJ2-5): DAMVIQNPRYQVTQFGKPVTLSCSQTLNHNVMYWYQQKSSQAPKLLFHYYDKDFNNEADTPDNFQSRRPNTSFCFLDIRSPGLGDTAMYLCATSRDRLGIQETQYFGPGTRLLVL.

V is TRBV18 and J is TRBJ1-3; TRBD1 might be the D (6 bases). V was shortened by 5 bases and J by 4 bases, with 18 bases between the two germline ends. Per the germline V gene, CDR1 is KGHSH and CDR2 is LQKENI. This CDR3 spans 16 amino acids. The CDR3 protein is CASSGSQGSTGNTIYF. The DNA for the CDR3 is TGTGCCAGCTCAGGCTCACAGGGTTCTACCGGAAACACCATATATTTT.

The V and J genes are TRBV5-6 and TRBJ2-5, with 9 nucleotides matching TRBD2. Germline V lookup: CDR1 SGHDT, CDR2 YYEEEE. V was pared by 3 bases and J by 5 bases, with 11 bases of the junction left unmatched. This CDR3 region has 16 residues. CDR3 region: CASSSRPGLAGETQYF. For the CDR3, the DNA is TGTGCCAGCAGCTCTAGACCGGGACTAGCAGGGGAGACCCAGTACTTC. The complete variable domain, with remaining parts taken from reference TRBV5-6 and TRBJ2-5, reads DAGVTQSPTHLIKTRGQQVTLRCSPKSGHDTVSWYQQALGQGPQFIFQYYEEEERQRGNFPDRFSGHQFPNYSSELNVNALLLGDSALYLCASSSRPGLAGETQYFGPGTRLLVL.

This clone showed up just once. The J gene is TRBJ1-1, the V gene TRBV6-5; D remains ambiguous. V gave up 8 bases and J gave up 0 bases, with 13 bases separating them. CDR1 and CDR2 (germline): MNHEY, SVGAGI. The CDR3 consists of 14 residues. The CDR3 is CASRPPAMNTEAFF. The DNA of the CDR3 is TGTGCCAGCCGACCCCCGGCCATGAACACTGAAGCTTTCTTT.

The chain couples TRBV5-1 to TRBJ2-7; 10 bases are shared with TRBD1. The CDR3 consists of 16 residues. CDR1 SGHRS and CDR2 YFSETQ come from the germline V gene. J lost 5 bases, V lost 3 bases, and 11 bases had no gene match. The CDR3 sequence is CASSWDPGQGSNEQYF. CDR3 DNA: TGCGCCAGCAGCTGGGACCCGGGACAGGGGAGCAACGAGCAGTACTTC. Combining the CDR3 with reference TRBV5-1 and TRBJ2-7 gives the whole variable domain KAGVTQTPRYLIKTRGQQVTLSCSPISGHRSVSWYQQTPGQGLQFLFEYFSETQRNKGNFPGRFSGRQFSNSRSEMNVSTLELGDSALYLCASSWDPGQGSNEQYFGPGTRLTVT.

CDR3 protein: CASSTEGGSGYTF. The CDR3 nucleotides are TGTGCCAGCAGTACAGAGGGCGGATCCGGCTACACCTTC. The chain couples TRBV28 to TRBJ1-2; no clear D gene. The V gene lost 5 bases and the J gene lost 8 bases, with 15 bases spanning the gap. The germline V gene encodes CDR1 MDHEN and CDR2 SYDVKM. The CDR3 has 13 amino acids.

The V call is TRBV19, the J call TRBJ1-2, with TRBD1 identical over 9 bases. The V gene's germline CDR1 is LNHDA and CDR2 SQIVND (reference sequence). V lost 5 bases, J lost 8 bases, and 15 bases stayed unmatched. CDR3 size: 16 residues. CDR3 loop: CASSSFLQGAIIGYTF. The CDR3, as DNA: TGTGCCAGTAGTTCATTCCTACAGGGGGCGATCATCGGCTACACCTTC. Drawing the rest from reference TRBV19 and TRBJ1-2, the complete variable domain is DGGITQSPKYLFRKEGQNVTLSCEQNLNHDAMYWYRQDPGQGLRLIYYSQIVNDFQKGDIAEGYSVSREKKESFPLTVTSAQKNPTAFYLCASSSFLQGAIIGYTFGSGTRLTVV.

The CDR3 region has the DNA TGCGCCAGCAGCTTTGGGGCAGGGGATAACACCGGGGAGCTGTTTTTT. This gives the protein CASSFGAGDNTGELFF. The genes are TRBV5-1 and TRBJ2-2; D might be TRBD1 (6 bases). This CDR3 is built from 16 residues. The V gene's germline CDR1 is SGHRS and CDR2 YFSETQ. V was cut by 2 bases and J by 2 bases, with 13 bases left in between. The variable domain in full, with the rest retrieved from reference TRBV5-1 and TRBJ2-2, is KAGVTQTPRYLIKTRGQQVTLSCSPISGHRSVSWYQQTPGQGLQFLFEYFSETQRNKGNFPGRFSGRQFSNSRSEMNVSTLELGDSALYLCASSFGAGDNTGELFFGEGSRLTVL.

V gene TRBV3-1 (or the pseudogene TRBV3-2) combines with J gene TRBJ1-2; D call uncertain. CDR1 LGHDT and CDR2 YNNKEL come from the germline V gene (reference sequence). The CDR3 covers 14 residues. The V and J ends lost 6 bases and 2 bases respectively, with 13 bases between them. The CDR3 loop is CASSQRAGNYGYTF. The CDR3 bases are TGTGCCAGCAGTCAAAGAGCGGGAAACTATGGCTACACCTTC.

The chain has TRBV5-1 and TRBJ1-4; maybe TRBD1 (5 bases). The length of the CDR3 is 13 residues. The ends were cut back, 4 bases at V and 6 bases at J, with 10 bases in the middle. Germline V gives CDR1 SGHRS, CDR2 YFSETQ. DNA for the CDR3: TGCGCCAGCAGCACACGGGACCATGAAAAACTGTTTTTT. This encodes CASSTRDHEKLFF.

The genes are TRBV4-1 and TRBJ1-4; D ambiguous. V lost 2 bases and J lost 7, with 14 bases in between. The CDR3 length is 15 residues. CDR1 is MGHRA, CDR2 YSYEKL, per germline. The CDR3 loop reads CASSQYTPGGEKLFF. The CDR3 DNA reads TGCGCCAGCAGCCAATACACTCCAGGCGGTGAAAAACTGTTTTTT.

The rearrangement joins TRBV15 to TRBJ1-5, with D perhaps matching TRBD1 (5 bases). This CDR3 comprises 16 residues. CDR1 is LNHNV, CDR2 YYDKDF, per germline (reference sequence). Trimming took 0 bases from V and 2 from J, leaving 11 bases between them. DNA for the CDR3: TGTGCCACCAGCAGAGATCGTCAAGGGGGCAATCAGCCCCAGCATTTT. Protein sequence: CATSRDRQGGNQPQHF.